What follows is one T cell receptor beta chain and its context. Its antigen is still unknown. This same CDR3 is encoded by further DNA sequences in the sample. Execution of the assay was at deep level. The repertoire was sequenced with immunoSEQ multiplex PCR; TCRdb's copy has only in-frame clones and lacks some. The sample has roughly 2,300,000 clones; 85% to 95% are singletons. This entry comes from a study of shared clonotypes between healthy human individuals. Study-level results: Incompleteness in sorted-subset sequencing, despite large depth, was shown by rarefaction. An effect of sequencing depth on clonotype sharing among donors was expected. The study found lower generation probabilities in non-shared clonotypes than in those shared by all four donors.

Germline-derived CDR1 and CDR2 are SEHNR and FQNEAQ (reference sequence). V was cut by 5 bases and J by 1 base, with 11 bases left in between. The CDR3 length is 14 residues. The specimen was naive CD4+ T cells from PBMCs. Indicated subset: CD45RA+ positively selected. The sequence derives from a man aged 18 to 29 in good health. Some clones in this sample may be carry-over from other donors' samples. The chain links TRBV7-9 to TRBJ1-1; D is ambiguous. CDR3 amino acids: CASSLRAGNTEAFF. The CDR3 region has the DNA TGTGCCAGCAGCCTCCGTGCTGGGAACACTGAAGCTTTCTTT. Drawing the rest from reference TRBV7-9 and TRBJ1-1, the complete variable domain is DTGVSQNPRHKITKRGQNVTFRCDPISEHNRLYWYRQTLGQGPEFLTYFQNEAQLEKSRLLSDRFSAERPKGSFSTLEIQRTEQGDSAMYLCASSLRAGNTEAFFGQGTRLTVV.